The 16 T cell receptor beta chains given below trace back to one sample, sequenced in a study of graft-versus-host responses after intestinal transplantation. Stimulators, around 200,000 irradiated and violet-dye-labeled cells, were plated with around 200,000 CFSE-labeled responder cells. The method was immunoSEQ multiplex PCR; TCRdb's version includes in-frame clones alone and lacks a portion of them. Of 11,000 to 15,000 clones detected, 30% to 40% appear once; the ten largest clones hold about 2%. Here the sequenced sample was alloreactive CD8+ T cells from a mixed lymphocyte reaction culture, taken before intestinal transplant. Subset indicated: CFSE-low proliferating T cells sorted from roughly six-day pre-transplant mixed lymphocyte reaction (GvH or HvG direction). The source of these receptors is a human patient who received an intestinal transplant.

This clone was recorded a few times. V and J are TRBV4-3 and TRBJ1-5, with TRBD1 as a possible D gene (5 bases). The CDR3 contains 14 residues. Trimming removed 1 base from V and 6 bases from J, with 10 bases in between. Per germline, CDR1 LGHNA and CDR2 YSLEER. The CDR3 DNA follows: TGCGCCAGCAGCCAAGGGGTGGGGGGTCAGCCCCAGCATTTT. Its protein is CASSQGVGGQPQHF.

The chain recombines TRBV19 with TRBJ1-1, with a tentative D call TRBD1 (6 bases). The germline V gene has CDR1 LNHDA and CDR2 SQIVND (reference sequence). The CDR3 is 13 residues long. Between the trimmed V and J ends, which lost 5 bases and 5 bases, there was a span of 12 bases. The CDR3 bases are TGTGCCAGTAGTCCCGGGACAACGACTGAAGCTTTCTTT. It codes for CASSPGTTTEAFF.

The table lists this clone with a few counts. The chain joins TRBV10-2 to TRBJ2-1; 16 bases fit TRBD2. This CDR3 has 18 residues. Germline CDR1 WSHSY, CDR2 SAAADI. V shed 6 bases and J 2 bases; nucleotides not matched to a gene: 7. Here the CDR3 reads CASSPGTSGGAPYNEQFF. Written as DNA, the CDR3 is TGCGCCAGCAGCCCCGGGACTAGCGGGGGGGCCCCCTACAATGAGCAGTTCTTC.

The rearrangement links TRBV4-3 to TRBJ1-6; 9 bases are a match to TRBD1. Per germline, CDR1 LGHNA and CDR2 YSLEER. The CDR3 sequence is 15 residues long. Germline trimming cut 4 bases from V and 4 bases from J; bases unmatched to any gene: 2. The CDR3: CASSPGTGYNSPLHF. CDR3 nucleotide sequence: TGCGCCAGCAGCCCCGGGACAGGGTATAATTCACCCCTCCACTTT.

The chain uses TRBV5-1 and TRBJ2-2; 11 nucleotides agree with TRBD1. The CDR3 is made up of 14 amino acids. Germline trimming cut 5 bases from V and 8 bases from J; bases unmatched to any gene: 5. Germline assignment: CDR1 SGHRS and CDR2 YFSETQ. CDR3 in DNA: TGCGCCAGCAGGGACAGGGGGCCTTCGGGGGAGCTGTTTTTT. This gives the protein CASRDRGPSGELFF.

The chain combines TRBV6-5 with TRBJ2-7; perhaps TRBD1 as D (6 bases). V was pared by 0 bases and J by 3 bases, with 12 bases between. Per the germline V gene, CDR1 is MNHEY and CDR2 is SVGAGI. The length of the CDR3 is 15 residues. DNA of the CDR3: TGTGCCAGCAGTTACTCGACAGGAAACCTCTACGAGCAGTACTTC. This encodes CASSYSTGNLYEQYF.

This clone was observed once. The rearrangement joins TRBV9 to TRBJ1-1, with 7 bases lining up with TRBD1. The germline CDR1 and CDR2 sequences are SGDLS and YYNGEE. The CDR3 has 14 residues. The V and J ends lost 3 bases and 6 bases, in that order; junction bases with no gene match: 8. CDR3 bases: TGTGCCAGCAGCGAAACGGACAGGCCGTCTGAAGCTTTCTTT. Amino acids: CASSETDRPSEAFF.

The gene calls are TRBV19 and TRBJ2-7, with 7 bases matching TRBD1. Germline CDR1 LNHDA, CDR2 SQIVND (reference sequence). J was trimmed by 3 bases and V by 3 bases; bases with no gene match: 5. The CDR3 has 14 residues. CDR3 amino acids: CASSMGTVDYEQYF. In nucleotides, the CDR3 is TGTGCCAGTAGTATGGGGACAGTTGACTACGAGCAGTACTTC.

This clone was seen only once. The CDR3 DNA is TGTGCCAGCAGCCAGACACCTTCCGACATTCAGTACTTC. Protein: CASSQTPSDIQYF. The chain is built from TRBV7-9 and TRBJ2-4; D not certain. V lost 5 bases, J lost 8 bases, and 13 bases lay in between. CDR1 and CDR2 from the germline V gene are SEHNR and FQNEAQ (reference sequence). The CDR3 is 13 amino acids.

This clone was picked up a small number of times. This chain uses TRBV5-6 with TRBJ1-1; no firm D call. Trimming took 4 bases from V and 1 from J, leaving 11 bases between them. CDR3 length: 14 residues. Germline V lookup: CDR1 SGHDT, CDR2 YYEEEE. This CDR3 reads CASSPLAKNTEAFF. DNA of the CDR3: TGTGCCAGCAGCCCCCTGGCCAAGAACACTGAAGCTTTCTTT.

This clone has more than one count but fewer than ten. The chain uses TRBV2 and TRBJ2-2; possible D gene TRBD2, 6 bases. With 5 bases removed from V and 2 bases from J, the gap between germline ends came to 21 bases. This CDR3 spans 18 amino acids. Germline-derived CDR1 and CDR2 are SNHLY and FYNNEI. In DNA form, the CDR3 reads TGTGCCAGCAGTCCCACCCAAGGAGGGGTCCCTAACACCGGGGAGCTGTTTTTT. Encoded protein: CASSPTQGGVPNTGELFF. Full variable domain (missing parts from reference TRBV2 and TRBJ2-2): EPEVTQTPSHQVTQMGQEVILRCVPISNHLYFYWYRQILGQKVEFLVSFYNNEISEKSEIFDDQFSVERPDGSNFTLKIRSTKLEDSAMYFCASSPTQGGVPNTGELFFGEGSRLTVL.

This clone turned up a few times. The chain links TRBV15 to TRBJ2-3, with a tentative D call TRBD2 (5 bases). V was trimmed by 3 bases and J by 2 bases, leaving 9 bases between them. The germline V gene encodes CDR1 LNHNV and CDR2 YYDKDF (reference sequence). The CDR3 extends over 14 amino acids. CDR3 nucleotide sequence: TGTGCCACCAGCAGCGGGGTCTTCACAGATACGCAGTATTTT. This translates into CATSSGVFTDTQYF.

This clone has more than one count but fewer than ten. V and J are TRBV19 and TRBJ1-1; D gene unclear. CDR3 length: 15 residues. Germline V gene sequence: CDR1 LNHDA, CDR2 SQIVND (reference sequence). The V end was cut by 3 bases, the J end by 5 bases, with 16 bases between. CDR3 bases: TGTGCCAGTAGTATTTTCGGAGGACTTCGGACTGAAGCTTTCTTT. Protein sequence: CASSIFGGLRTEAFF. Drawing the rest from reference TRBV19 and TRBJ1-1, the complete variable domain is DGGITQSPKYLFRKEGQNVTLSCEQNLNHDAMYWYRQDPGQGLRLIYYSQIVNDFQKGDIAEGYSVSREKKESFPLTVTSAQKNPTAFYLCASSIFGGLRTEAFFGQGTRLTVV.

CDR3 protein: CSVEVPGETNYGYTF. CDR3 nucleotide sequence: TGCAGCGTTGAAGTTCCAGGGGAGACTAACTATGGCTACACCTTC. The rearrangement links TRBV29-1 to TRBJ1-2; perhaps TRBD1 as D (6 bases). Germline V CDR1 and CDR2: SQVTM, ANQGSEA. This CDR3 region has 15 residues. The V end was cut by 1 base, the J end by 0 bases, with 12 bases between.

The rearrangement links TRBV4-1 to TRBJ2-3, with D maybe TRBD2 (6 bases). Germline CDR1 reads MGHRA; CDR2 reads YSYEKL. The CDR3 contains 17 residues. Trimming took off 1 base at V and 4 bases at J, with 18 bases between the two ends. CDR3 nucleotides: TGCGCCAGCAGCCAAGTTTCCCTTAGCGGTCAGGCAGATACGCAGTATTTT. Amino acids: CASSQVSLSGQADTQYF.

The table lists this clone with a few counts. The chain is built from TRBV11-2 and TRBJ2-3, with D perhaps matching TRBD1 (5 bases). The V end was cut by 1 base, the J end by 4 bases, with 15 bases between. Germline V CDR1 and CDR2: SGHAT, FQNNGV. The CDR3 totals 16 residues. CDR3: CASSLGAGMSADTQYF. For the CDR3, the DNA is TGTGCCAGCAGCTTAGGGGCAGGGATGAGTGCAGATACGCAGTATTTT. The whole variable domain, remainder taken from reference TRBV11-2 and TRBJ2-3, is EAGVAQSPRYKIIEKRQSVAFWCNPISGHATLYWYQQILGQGPKLLIQFQNNGVVDDSQLPKDRFSAERLKGVDSTLKIQPAKLEDSAVYLCASSLGAGMSADTQYFGPGTRLTVL.